The rows below give T cell receptor beta chains drawn from one sample of a study of cytomegalovirus exposure and HLA in healthy donors. Libraries were prepared by immunoSEQ multiplex PCR; TCRdb keeps only in-frame clonotypes and omits some of them. The profile shows 77,000 or so clones, around 81% of them singletons. The specimen was PBMCs. These receptors originate from a man aged 35 to 55 in good health and CMV-seronegative. Both conserved end residues are part of each CDR3. The D gene is left open where the match is weak. The size of a clone is reported for some rows only, either as once, few or many, or as a class for expanded clones.

DNA: TGTGCCAGCTTAGCGGGAGGGCCAGATACGCAGTATTTT
CDR3: CASLAGGPDTQYF
V: TRBV6-1
D: TRBD2
size: .
J: TRBJ2-3

DNA: TGTGCCAGCAGTGATCGGGGTTTAGACAATCAGCCCCAGCATTTT
CDR3: CASSDRGLDNQPQHF
V: TRBV6-1
D: .
size: .
J: TRBJ1-5

DNA: TGTGCTAGTGGAACTCTTCTTGGACAAGCTTCACCCCTCCACTTT
CDR3: CASGTLLGQASPLHF
V: TRBV12-5
D: .
size: .
J: TRBJ1-6

DNA: TGTGCCAGCAGTGAAGTCGGGACTGAGGCCTACGAGCAGTACTTC
CDR3: CASSEVGTEAYEQYF
V: TRBV6-1
D: .
size: .
J: TRBJ2-7

DNA: TGTGCCAGTGGAGGACAGGGGACAGGGGGCTCTCAGCCCCAGCATTTT
CDR3: CASGGQGTGGSQPQHF
V: TRBV19
D: TRBD1
size: .
J: TRBJ1-5

DNA: TGTGCCAGCAGCTTAGATAAGGCGGCCGAGCAGTACTTC
CDR3: CASSLDKAAEQYF
V: TRBV11-3
D: .
size: .
J: TRBJ2-7

DNA: TGCGCCAGCAGCTTGGGAGGCGACCGCAATCAGCCCCAGCATTTT
CDR3: CASSLGGDRNQPQHF
V: TRBV5-1
D: .
size: few
J: TRBJ1-5

DNA: TGTGCCAGCCGGGGACTAGATGCCTACAATGAGCAGTTCTTC
CDR3: CASRGLDAYNEQFF
V: TRBV2
D: TRBD2
size: few
J: TRBJ2-1

DNA: TGTGCCAGAAGCCTTTCACAGGGGGCGAGGGTCCCACCCACTGAAGCTTTCTTT
CDR3: CARSLSQGARVPPTEAFF
V: TRBV7-5
D: .
size: once
J: TRBJ1-1

DNA: TGTGCCAGCAGTGAAGGTCGGGGGACTAACTATGGCTACACCTTC
CDR3: CASSEGRGTNYGYTF
V: TRBV6-1
D: .
size: .
J: TRBJ1-2

DNA: TGTGCCAGCAGTTTTCATCGGGGGGGTCAGTTCTTC
CDR3: CASSFHRGGQFF
V: TRBV28
D: TRBD2
size: .
J: TRBJ2-1